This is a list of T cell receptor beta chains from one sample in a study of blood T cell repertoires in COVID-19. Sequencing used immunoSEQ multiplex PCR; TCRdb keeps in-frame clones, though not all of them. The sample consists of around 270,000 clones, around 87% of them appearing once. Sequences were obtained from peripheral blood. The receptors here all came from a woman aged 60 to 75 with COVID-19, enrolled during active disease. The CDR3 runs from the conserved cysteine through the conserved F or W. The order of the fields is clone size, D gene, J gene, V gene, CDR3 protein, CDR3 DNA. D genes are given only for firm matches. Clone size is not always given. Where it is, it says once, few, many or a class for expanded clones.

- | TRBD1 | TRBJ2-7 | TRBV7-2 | CASSLVNLRDRARGEQYF | TGTGCCAGCAGCTTAGTGAATCTCCGGGACAGGGCCCGGGGCGAGCAGTACTTC
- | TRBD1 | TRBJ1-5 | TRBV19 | CASSRGQGGNQPQHF | TGTGCCAGTAGTAGGGGACAGGGCGGCAATCAGCCCCAGCATTTT
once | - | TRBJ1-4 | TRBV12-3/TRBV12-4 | CASSLNEKLFF | TGTGCCAGCAGTCTTAATGAAAAACTGTTTTTT
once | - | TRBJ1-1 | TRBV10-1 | CASSESTERPFF | TGCGCCAGCAGTGAGTCGACGGAGAGGCCTTTCTTT
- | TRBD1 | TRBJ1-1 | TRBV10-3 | CATVGDRMNTEAFF | TGTGCCACGGTGGGGGACAGGATGAACACTGAAGCTTTCTTT
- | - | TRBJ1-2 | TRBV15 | CATSREFPGSYGYTF | TGTGCCACCAGCAGAGAGTTCCCGGGTAGCTATGGCTACACCTTC
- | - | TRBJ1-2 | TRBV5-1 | CASSFDNNYGYTF | TGCGCCAGCAGCTTCGACAACAACTATGGCTACACCTTC
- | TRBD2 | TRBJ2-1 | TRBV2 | CASRRRSGGNEQFF | TGTGCCAGCAGGCGACGCAGCGGGGGCAATGAGCAGTTCTTC
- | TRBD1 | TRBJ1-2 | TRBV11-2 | CASSPRDSPSYGYTF | TGTGCCAGCAGCCCCCGGGACAGCCCAAGCTATGGCTACACCTTC
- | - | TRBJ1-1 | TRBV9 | CASSVVEQGGAFF | TGTGCCAGCAGCGTAGTAGAACAGGGTGGGGCTTTCTTT
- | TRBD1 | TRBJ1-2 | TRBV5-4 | CASSLDRGDGYTF | TGTGCCAGCAGCTTGGACAGGGGAGATGGCTACACCTTC
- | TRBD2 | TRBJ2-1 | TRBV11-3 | CASSLDKISGRGYNEQFF | TGTGCCAGCAGCTTAGATAAAATTAGCGGGAGAGGGTACAATGAGCAGTTCTTC
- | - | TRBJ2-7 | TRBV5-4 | CASSIGTRSYEQYF | TGTGCCAGCAGCATCGGGACACGCTCCTACGAGCAGTACTTC
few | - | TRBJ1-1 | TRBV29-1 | CSVAHGGANTEAFF | TGCAGCGTTGCCCATGGGGGGGCGAACACTGAAGCTTTCTTT
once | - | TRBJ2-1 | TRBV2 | CASSVYEQFF | TGTGCCAGCAGTGTATATGAGCAGTTCTTC
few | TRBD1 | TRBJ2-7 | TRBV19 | CASSGQGEREQYF | TGTGCCAGTAGTGGGCAGGGGGAAAGGGAGCAGTACTTC
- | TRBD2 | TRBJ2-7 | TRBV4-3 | CASSHAIAGGYEQYF | TGCGCCAGCAGCCATGCCATAGCGGGAGGCTACGAGCAGTACTTC
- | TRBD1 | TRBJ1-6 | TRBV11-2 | CASRAGTGVNSPLHF | TGTGCCAGCAGAGCCGGGACAGGGGTAAATTCACCCCTCCACTTT
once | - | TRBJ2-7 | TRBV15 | CATSRDRASSYEQYF | TGTGCCACCAGCAGAGACAGGGCTAGCTCCTACGAGCAGTACTTC
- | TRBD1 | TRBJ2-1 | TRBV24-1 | CATSLGGSYNEQFF | TGTGCCACCAGTCTAGGGGGCTCGTACAATGAGCAGTTCTTC
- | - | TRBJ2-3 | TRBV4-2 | CASSQDQGSTDTQYF | TGTGCCAGCAGCCAAGATCAGGGTAGCACAGATACGCAGTATTTT
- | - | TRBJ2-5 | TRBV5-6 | CASSVGTQETQYF | TGTGCCAGCAGCGTCGGGACACAAGAGACCCAGTACTTC
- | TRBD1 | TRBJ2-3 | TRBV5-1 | CASSAQQGLLADTQYF | TGCGCCAGCAGCGCCCAACAGGGGTTGTTGGCAGATACGCAGTATTTT
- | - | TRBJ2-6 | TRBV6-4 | CASSDSGGSGANVLTF | TGTGCCAGCAGTGACTCGGGGGGCTCTGGGGCCAACGTCCTGACTTTC
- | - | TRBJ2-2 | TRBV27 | CASSLGGFTGELFF | TGTGCCAGCAGTTTGGGGGGATTCACCGGGGAGCTGTTTTTT
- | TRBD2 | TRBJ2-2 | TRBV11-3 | CASSFRASGSGELFF | TGTGCCAGCAGTTTTAGGGCTAGCGGCTCCGGGGAGCTGTTTTTT
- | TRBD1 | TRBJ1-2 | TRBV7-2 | CASSRQGAHYGYTF | TGTGCCAGCAGCAGACAGGGGGCCCACTATGGCTACACCTTC
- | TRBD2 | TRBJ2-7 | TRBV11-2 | CASSFTSGRSSYEQYF | TGTGCCAGCAGCTTTACAAGCGGGAGAAGCTCCTACGAGCAGTACTTC
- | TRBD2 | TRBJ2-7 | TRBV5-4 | CASSLGDSSGIYEQYF | TGTGCCAGCAGCTTGGGTGACTCTAGCGGGATCTACGAGCAGTACTTC
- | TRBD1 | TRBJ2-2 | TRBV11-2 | CASSRQGANTGELFF | TGTGCCAGCAGCCGACAGGGGGCGAACACCGGGGAGCTGTTTTTT
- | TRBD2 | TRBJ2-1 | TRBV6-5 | CASRAGGSNEQFF | TGTGCCAGCCGGGCGGGAGGTTCGAATGAGCAGTTCTTC
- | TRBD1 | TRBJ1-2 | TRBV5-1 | CASSLPGGTNYGYTF | TGCGCCAGCAGCTTGCCAGGGGGAACTAACTATGGCTACACCTTC
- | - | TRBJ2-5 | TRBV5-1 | CASRLDIQETQYF | TGCGCCAGCAGATTGGACATCCAAGAGACCCAGTACTTC
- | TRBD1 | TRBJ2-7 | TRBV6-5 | CASSYGPDRGGDEQYF | TGTGCCAGCAGTTACGGTCCCGACAGGGGGGGAGACGAGCAGTACTTC
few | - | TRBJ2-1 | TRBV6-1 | CASSEADSYGEQFF | TGTGCCAGCAGTGAAGCCGACTCTTACGGTGAGCAGTTCTTC
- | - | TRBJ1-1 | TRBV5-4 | CASSLGRGITEAFF | TGTGCCAGCAGCTTGGGCAGGGGTATCACTGAAGCTTTCTTT
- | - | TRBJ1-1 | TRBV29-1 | CSVDRRVNTEAFF | TGCAGCGTCGACAGGCGGGTGAACACTGAAGCTTTCTTT
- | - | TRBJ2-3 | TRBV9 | CASSVALPTDTQYF | TGTGCCAGCAGCGTAGCCCTCCCCACAGATACGCAGTATTTT
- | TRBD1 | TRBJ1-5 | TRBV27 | CASSSYRGQVNQPQHF | TGTGCCAGCAGTTCATACAGGGGGCAGGTAAATCAGCCCCAGCATTTT
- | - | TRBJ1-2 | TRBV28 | CASSRWTLGYTF | TGTGCCAGCAGCAGATGGACACTTGGCTACACCTTC
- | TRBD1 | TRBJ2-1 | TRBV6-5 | CASRAGTGRDEQFF | TGTGCCAGCAGAGCCGGGACAGGGCGGGATGAGCAGTTCTTC
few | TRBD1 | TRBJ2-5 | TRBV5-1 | CASSWDREETQYF | TGCGCCAGCAGCTGGGACAGGGAAGAGACCCAGTACTTC
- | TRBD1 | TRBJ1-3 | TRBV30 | CAWSETGWEGNTIYF | TGTGCCTGGAGTGAGACAGGGTGGGAAGGAAACACCATATATTTT